The sequence of this T cell receptor (beta chain) was determined in a study of HIV-infected patients and healthy controls. Findings and limits, study-wide: In healthy controls, MAIT alpha CDR3s were common; in HIV+ repertoires, severely depleted.

Of note for this clonotype: The antigen remains unidentified.

cDNA was made from about 480 ng RNA using alpha and beta constant primers. Each of the alpha and beta chains got its own library through chain-specific third strand synthesis with indices. Each CDR3 protein is one row after TCRdb ran MiXCR on the 5' RACE reads. The data contain 18,000 or so distinct CDR3 sequences, 10% of them singletons. The repertoire came from unfractionated whole blood and reflected all unsorted peripheral T cells. The J segment lost 1 base and the V segment lost 6 bases, leaving 5 bases of the junction unmatched. From germline, CDR1 is SNHLY and CDR2 FYNNEI. This CDR3 has 14 amino acids.

This TCR was recovered from an adult in good health. The specimen was blood. The rearrangement uses TRBV2 and TRBJ2-7; TRBD2 matches 8 bases. The chain's CDR3 is CASRALAESYEQYF. Written as DNA, the CDR3 is TGTGCCAGCAGGGCACTAGCGGAGTCCTACGAGCAGTACTTC.